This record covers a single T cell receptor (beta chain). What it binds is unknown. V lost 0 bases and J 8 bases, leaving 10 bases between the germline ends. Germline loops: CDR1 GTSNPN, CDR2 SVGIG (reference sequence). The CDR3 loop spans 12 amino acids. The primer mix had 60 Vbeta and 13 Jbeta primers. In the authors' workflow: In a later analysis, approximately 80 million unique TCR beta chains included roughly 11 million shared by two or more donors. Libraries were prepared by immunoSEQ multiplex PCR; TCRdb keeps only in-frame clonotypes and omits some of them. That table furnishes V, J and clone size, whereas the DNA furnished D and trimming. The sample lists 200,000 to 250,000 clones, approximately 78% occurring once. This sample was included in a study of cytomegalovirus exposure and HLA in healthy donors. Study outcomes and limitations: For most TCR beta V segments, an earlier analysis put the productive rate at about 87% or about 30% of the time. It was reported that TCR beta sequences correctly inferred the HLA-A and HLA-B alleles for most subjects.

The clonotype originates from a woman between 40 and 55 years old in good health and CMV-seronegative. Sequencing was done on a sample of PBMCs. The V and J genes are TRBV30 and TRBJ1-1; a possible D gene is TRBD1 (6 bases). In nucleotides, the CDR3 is TGTGCCTGGAGTGTAGCCGGACAGGAAGCTTTCTTT. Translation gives CAWSVAGQEAFF.